The source of this T cell receptor beta chain is a study of CD8+ T cells in alopecia areata. Study information: Among treated patients, oral tofacitinib was administered at 5 to 10 mg twice daily. Severity scoring for treated patients was based on the percentage of affected scalp area.

Stated treatment: oral pan-JAK inhibitor, 5-10 mg twice daily. Following RNA extraction, reverse transcription yielded cDNA that acted as the sequencing template. Libraries were prepared by immunoSEQ multiplex PCR; TCRdb keeps only in-frame clonotypes and omits some of them. The data show roughly 92,000 clones, about two thirds seen once. V lost 9 bases to trimming and J lost 6 bases, with 9 bases between them. Germline V gene data show CDR1 as SGHNT and CDR2 as YYREEE (reference sequence). The CDR3 consists of 11 residues. The chain recombines TRBV5-4 with TRBJ2-2; D is ambiguous. This specimen consisted of CD8+ T cells sorted from blood, obtained at week 44, from a patient treated with tofacitinib. The TCR originated in a human donor with alopecia areata. The CDR3 is CAILGSGELFF. The CDR3 coding sequence is TGTGCCATTTTAGGATCCGGGGAGCTGTTTTTT.